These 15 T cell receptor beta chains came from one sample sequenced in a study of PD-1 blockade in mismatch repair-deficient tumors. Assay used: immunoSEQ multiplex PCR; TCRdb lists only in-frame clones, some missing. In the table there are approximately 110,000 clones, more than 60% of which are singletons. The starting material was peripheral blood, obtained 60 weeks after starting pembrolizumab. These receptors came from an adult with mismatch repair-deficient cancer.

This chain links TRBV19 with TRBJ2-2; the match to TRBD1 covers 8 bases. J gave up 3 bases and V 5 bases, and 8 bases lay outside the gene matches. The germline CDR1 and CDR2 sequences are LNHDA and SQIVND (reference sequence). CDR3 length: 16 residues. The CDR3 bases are TGTGCCAGTAGTCACACCGGGACAGGATACACCGGGGAGCTGTTTTTT. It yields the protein CASSHTGTGYTGELFF.

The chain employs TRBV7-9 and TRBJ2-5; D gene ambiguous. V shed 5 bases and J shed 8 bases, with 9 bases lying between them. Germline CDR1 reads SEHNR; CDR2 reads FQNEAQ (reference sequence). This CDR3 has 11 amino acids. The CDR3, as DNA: TGTGCCAGCAGCGCACTGGATACCCAGTACTTC. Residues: CASSALDTQYF.

Written as DNA, the CDR3 is TGTGCCAGTAGTATAAAGGTCTGGGGAACTGAAAACATTCAGTACTTC. This sequence encodes CASSIKVWGTENIQYF. The chain has TRBV19 and TRBJ2-4; D is undetermined. V lost 2 bases to trimming and J lost 5 bases, with 16 bases between them. The germline V gene encodes CDR1 LNHDA and CDR2 SQIVND (reference sequence). CDR3 length: 16 amino acids. Full variable domain (outside the CDR3, taken from reference TRBV19 and TRBJ2-4): DGGITQSPKYLFRKEGQNVTLSCEQNLNHDAMYWYRQDPGQGLRLIYYSQIVNDFQKGDIAEGYSVSREKKESFPLTVTSAQKNPTAFYLCASSIKVWGTENIQYFGAGTRLSVL.

CDR3 region: CASKEAGGRDTQYF. The CDR3 nucleotides read TGTGCCAGTAAAGAGGCGGGAGGGAGAGATACGCAGTATTTT. This sequence joins TRBV19 and TRBJ2-3; 9 bases fit TRBD2. The ends lost 7 bases at V and 5 bases at J; junction bases unmatched: 7. This CDR3 has 14 amino acids. Looked up from germline, CDR1 is LNHDA and CDR2 is SQIVND (reference sequence).

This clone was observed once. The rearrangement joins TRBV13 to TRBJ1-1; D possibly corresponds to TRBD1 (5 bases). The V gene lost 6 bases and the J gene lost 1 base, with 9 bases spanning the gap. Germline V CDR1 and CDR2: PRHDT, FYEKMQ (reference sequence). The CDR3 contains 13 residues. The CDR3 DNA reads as TGTGCCAGCAGGGAGGGACGGAACACTGAAGCTTTCTTT. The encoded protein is CASREGRNTEAFF.

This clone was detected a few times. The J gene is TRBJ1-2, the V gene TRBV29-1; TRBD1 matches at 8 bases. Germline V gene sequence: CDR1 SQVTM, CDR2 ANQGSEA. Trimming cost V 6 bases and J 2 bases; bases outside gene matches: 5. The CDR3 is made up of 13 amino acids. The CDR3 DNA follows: TGCAGCGTGGAGACAGGGGAAAACTATGGCTACACCTTC. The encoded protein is CSVETGENYGYTF.

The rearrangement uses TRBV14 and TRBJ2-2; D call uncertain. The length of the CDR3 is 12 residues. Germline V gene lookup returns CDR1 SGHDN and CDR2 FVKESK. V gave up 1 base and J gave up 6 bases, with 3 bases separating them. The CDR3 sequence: CASSQAPGELFF. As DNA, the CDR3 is TGTGCCAGCAGCCAAGCCCCCGGGGAGCTGTTTTTT. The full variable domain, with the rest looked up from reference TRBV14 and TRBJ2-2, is EAGVTQFPSHSVIEKGQTVTLRCDPISGHDNLYWYRRVMGKEIKFLLHFVKESKQDESGMPNNRFLAERTGGTYSTLKVQPAELEDSGVYFCASSQAPGELFFGEGSRLTVL.

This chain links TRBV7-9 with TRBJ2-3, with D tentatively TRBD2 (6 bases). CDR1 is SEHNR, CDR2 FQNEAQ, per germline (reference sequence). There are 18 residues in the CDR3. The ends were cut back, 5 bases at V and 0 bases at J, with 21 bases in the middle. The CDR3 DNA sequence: TGTGCCAGCAGCCCCCCTAAGGACTACGTTAATAGCACAGATACGCAGTATTTT. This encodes CASSPPKDYVNSTDTQYF.

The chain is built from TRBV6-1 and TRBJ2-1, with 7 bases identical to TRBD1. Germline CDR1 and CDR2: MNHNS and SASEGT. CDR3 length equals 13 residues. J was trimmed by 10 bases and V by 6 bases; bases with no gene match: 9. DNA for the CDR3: TGTGCCAGCAGGTTCACAGGGGCATGGGAGCAGTTCTTC. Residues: CASRFTGAWEQFF.

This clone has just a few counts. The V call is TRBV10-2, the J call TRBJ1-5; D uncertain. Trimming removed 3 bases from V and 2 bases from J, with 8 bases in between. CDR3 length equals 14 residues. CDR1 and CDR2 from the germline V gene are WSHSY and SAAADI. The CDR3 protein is CASSEVSGNQPQHF. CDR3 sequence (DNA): TGCGCCAGCAGTGAAGTTAGCGGCAATCAGCCCCAGCATTTT.

CDR3 residues: CASRKTGDTQYF. CDR3 DNA: TGTGCCAGCAGAAAAACAGGGGATACGCAGTATTTT. V usage is TRBV6-6 and J usage is TRBJ2-3; a weak D match, TRBD1 (6 bases). Trimming left V 6 bases short and J 6 bases short, with 10 bases between. Germline lookup yields CDR1 MNHNY and CDR2 SVGAGI (reference sequence). CDR3 length equals 12 residues.

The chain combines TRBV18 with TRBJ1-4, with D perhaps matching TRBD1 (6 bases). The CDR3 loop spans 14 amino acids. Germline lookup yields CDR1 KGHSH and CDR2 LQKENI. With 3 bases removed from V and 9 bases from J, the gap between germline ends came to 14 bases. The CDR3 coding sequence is TGTGCCAGCTCACCTAGGGACAAGGCTAAAAAACTGTTTTTT. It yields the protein CASSPRDKAKKLFF. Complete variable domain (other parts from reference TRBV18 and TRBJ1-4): NAGVMQNPRHLVRRRGQEARLRCSPMKGHSHVYWYRQLPEEGLKFMVYLQKENIIDESGMPKERFSAEFPKEGPSILRIQQVVRGDSAAYFCASSPRDKAKKLFFGSGTQLSVL.

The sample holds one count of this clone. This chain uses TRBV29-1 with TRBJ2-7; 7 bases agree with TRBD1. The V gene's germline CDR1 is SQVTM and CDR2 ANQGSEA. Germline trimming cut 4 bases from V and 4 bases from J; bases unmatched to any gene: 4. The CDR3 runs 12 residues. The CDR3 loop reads CSVVQGFYEQYF. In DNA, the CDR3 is TGCAGCGTTGTACAGGGGTTTTACGAGCAGTACTTC.

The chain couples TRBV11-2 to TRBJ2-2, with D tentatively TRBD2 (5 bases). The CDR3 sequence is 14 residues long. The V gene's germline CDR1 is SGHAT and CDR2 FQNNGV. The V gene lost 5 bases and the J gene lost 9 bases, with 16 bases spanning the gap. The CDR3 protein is CASSEGPGGRELFF. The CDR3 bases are TGTGCCAGCAGCGAAGGCCCCGGAGGCCGGGAGCTGTTTTTT.

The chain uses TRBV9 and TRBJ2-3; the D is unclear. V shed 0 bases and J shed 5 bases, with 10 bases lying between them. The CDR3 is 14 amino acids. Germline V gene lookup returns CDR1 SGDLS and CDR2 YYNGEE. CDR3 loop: CASSVDGSLDTQYF. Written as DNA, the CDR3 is TGTGCCAGCAGCGTAGACGGGTCCTTAGATACGCAGTATTTT.